This T cell receptor (beta chain) was found in a study of CD8+ T cells in alopecia areata. Study information: Patients took tofacitinib for 6 to 18 months, followed by 6 drug-free months.

General study findings and limits: Against the mouse data, patients shared TCRs less clearly, possibly for HLA reasons.

A remark on this clone: Antigen specificity is unknown.

After isolation, RNA underwent reverse transcription to generate cDNA as the sequencing template. The table came from immunoSEQ multiplex PCR; TCRdb's copy has only in-frame clones and leaves some out. Altogether more than 200,000 clones are present, 67% being singletons, with the ten largest covering around 1.2%. Germline trimming cut 6 bases from V and 1 base from J; bases unmatched to any gene: 5. Germline V gene lookup returns CDR1 SQVTM and CDR2 ANQGSEA. The CDR3 extends over 14 amino acids. The source was CD4+ T cells sorted from blood, collected at week 0. This receptor was identified in a human donor with alopecia areata. J is TRBJ2-1 and V is TRBV29-1, with 8 bases fitting TRBD1. Here the CDR3 reads CSVRQGWSYNEQFF. CDR3 sequence (DNA): TGCAGCGTGCGACAGGGGTGGTCCTACAATGAGCAGTTCTTC.